The T cell receptor (beta chain) under discussion was sequenced for a study of shared clonotypes between healthy human individuals. The CDR3 has 12 residues. Germline V CDR1 and CDR2: SGHRS, YFSETQ. Between the trimmed V and J ends, which lost 1 base and 7 bases, there was a span of 9 bases. Data came from immunoSEQ multiplex PCR; TCRdb stores just in-frame clones and leaves some out. Altogether roughly 1.4 million clones are present, 98% being singletons, with the ten largest covering approximately 0.38%. Material: naive CD4+ T cells sorted from blood. Stated subset: CD45RA+ positively selected. The V gene is TRBV5-1, the J gene TRBJ2-7; D gene uncertain. This receptor was obtained from a man aged 25-45 years in good health. DNA of the CDR3: TGCGCCAGCAGCTTGTCCAACGTAGAGCAGTACTTC. Protein: CASSLSNVEQYF.